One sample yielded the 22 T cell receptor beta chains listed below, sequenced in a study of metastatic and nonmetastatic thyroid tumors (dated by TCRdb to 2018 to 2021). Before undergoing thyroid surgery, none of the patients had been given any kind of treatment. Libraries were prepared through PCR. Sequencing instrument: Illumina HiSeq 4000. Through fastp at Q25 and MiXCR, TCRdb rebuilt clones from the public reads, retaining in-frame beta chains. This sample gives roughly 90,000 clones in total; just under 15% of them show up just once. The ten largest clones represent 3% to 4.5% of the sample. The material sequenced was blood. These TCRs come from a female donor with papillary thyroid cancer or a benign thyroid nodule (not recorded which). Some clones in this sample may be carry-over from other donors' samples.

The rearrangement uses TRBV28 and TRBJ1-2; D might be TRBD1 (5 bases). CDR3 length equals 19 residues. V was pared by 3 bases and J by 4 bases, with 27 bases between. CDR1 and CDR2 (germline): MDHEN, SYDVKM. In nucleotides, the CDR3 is TGTGCCAGCAGTTTGGCCCGGGACGCCGGGACTGGTGCTGGCTATGGCTACACCTTC. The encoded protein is CASSLARDAGTGAGYGYTF.

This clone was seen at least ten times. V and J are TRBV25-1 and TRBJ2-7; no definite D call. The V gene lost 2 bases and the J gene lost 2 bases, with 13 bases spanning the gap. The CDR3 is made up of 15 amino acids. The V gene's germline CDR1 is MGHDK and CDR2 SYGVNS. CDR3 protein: CASSEPGPKTYEQYF. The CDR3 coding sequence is TGTGCCAGCAGTGAACCAGGACCCAAAACCTACGAGCAGTACTTC.

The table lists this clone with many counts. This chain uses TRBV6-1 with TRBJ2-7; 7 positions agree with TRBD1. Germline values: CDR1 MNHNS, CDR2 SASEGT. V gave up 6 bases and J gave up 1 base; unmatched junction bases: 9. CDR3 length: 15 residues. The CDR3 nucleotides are TGTGCCAGCAGCCCAACCAAGACAGGGTCCTACGAGCAGTACTTC. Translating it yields CASSPTKTGSYEQYF.

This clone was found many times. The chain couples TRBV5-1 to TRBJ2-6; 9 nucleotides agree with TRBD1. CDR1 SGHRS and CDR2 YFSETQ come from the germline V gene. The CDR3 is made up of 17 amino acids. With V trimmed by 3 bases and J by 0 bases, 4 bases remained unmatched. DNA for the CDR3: TGCGCCAGCAGCTCCCGGGACAGGGACTCTGGGGCCAACGTCCTGACTTTC. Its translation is CASSSRDRDSGANVLTF.

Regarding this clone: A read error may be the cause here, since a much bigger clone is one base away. The CDR3 loop reads CASSPLGRVNTEAFF. The CDR3 DNA sequence: TGTGCCAGCAGCCCCCTGGGGCGAGTGAACACTGAAGCTTTCTTT. The chain couples TRBV14 to TRBJ1-1; a possible D gene is TRBD1 (5 bases). The CDR3 loop spans 15 amino acids. Germline-derived CDR1 and CDR2 are SGHDN and FVKESK. V was trimmed by 4 bases and J by 0 bases, leaving 12 bases between them. Full variable domain (rest looked up from reference TRBV14 and TRBJ1-1): EAGVTQFPSHSVIEKGQTVTLRCDPISGHDNLYWYRRVMGKEIKFLLHFVKESKQDESGMPNNRFLAERTGGTYSTLKVQPAELEDSGVYFCASSPLGRVNTEAFFGQGTRLTVV.

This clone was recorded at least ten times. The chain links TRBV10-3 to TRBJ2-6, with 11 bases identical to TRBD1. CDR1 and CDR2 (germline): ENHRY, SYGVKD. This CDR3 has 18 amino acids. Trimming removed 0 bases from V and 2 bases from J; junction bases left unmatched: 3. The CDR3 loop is CAISESPGQGAGANVLTF. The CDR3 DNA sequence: TGTGCCATCAGTGAGTCACCGGGACAGGGGGCTGGGGCCAACGTCCTGACTTTC.

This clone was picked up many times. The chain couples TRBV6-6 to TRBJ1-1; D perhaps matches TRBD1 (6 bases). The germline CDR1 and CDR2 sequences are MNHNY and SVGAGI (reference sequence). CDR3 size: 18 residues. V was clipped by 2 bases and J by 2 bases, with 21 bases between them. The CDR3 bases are TGTGCCAGCAGTTACGGAGGGGGGGTAGGATCCGCAAACACTGAAGCTTTCTTT. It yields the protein CASSYGGGVGSANTEAFF.

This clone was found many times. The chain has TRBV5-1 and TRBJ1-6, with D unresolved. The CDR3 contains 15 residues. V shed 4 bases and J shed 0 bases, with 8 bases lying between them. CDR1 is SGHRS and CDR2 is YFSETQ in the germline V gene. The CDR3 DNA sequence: TGCGCCAGCAGCCCACAGAGCTCCTATAATTCACCCCTCCACTTT. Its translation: CASSPQSSYNSPLHF.

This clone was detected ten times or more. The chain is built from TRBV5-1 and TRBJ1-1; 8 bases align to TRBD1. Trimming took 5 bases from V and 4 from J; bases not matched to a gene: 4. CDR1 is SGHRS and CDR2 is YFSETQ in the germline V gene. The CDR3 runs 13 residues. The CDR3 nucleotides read TGCGCCAGCAGAACAGGGGGTGTCACTGAAGCTTTCTTT. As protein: CASRTGGVTEAFF.

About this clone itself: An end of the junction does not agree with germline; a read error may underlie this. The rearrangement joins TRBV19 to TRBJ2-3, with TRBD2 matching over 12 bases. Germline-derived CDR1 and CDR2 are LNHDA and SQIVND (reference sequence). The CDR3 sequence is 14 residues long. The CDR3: CAGSTSGGTDTQYF. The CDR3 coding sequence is TGTGCCGGTAGTACTAGCGGGGGGACAGATACTCAGTATTTT.

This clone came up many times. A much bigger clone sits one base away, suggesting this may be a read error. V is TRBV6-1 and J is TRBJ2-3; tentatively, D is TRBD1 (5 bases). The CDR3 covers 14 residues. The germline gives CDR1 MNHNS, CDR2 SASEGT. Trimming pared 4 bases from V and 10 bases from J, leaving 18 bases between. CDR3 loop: CASSVRAEGDAQYF. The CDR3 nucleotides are TGTGCCAGCAGTGTCCGCGCTGAAGGGGATGCGCAGTATTTT.

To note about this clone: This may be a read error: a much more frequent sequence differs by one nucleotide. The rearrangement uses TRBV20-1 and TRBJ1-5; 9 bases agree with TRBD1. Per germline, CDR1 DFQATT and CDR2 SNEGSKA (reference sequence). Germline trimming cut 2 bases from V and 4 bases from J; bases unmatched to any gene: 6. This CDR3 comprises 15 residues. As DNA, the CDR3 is TGCAGTGCTAGACCCGGGACAGGGTTGAATCAGCCCCAGCATTTT. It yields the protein CSARPGTGLNQPQHF.

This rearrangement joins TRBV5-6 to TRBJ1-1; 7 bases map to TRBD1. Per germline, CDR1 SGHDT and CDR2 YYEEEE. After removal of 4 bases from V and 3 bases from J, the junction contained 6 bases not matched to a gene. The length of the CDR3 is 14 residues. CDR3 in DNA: TGTGCCAGCAGCGGTGGGACAGTTTACACTGAAGCTTTCTTT. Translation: CASSGGTVYTEAFF. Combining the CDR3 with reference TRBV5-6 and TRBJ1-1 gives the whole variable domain DAGVTQSPTHLIKTRGQQVTLRCSPKSGHDTVSWYQQALGQGPQFIFQYYEEEERQRGNFPDRFSGHQFPNYSSELNVNALLLGDSALYLCASSGGTVYTEAFFGQGTRLTVV.

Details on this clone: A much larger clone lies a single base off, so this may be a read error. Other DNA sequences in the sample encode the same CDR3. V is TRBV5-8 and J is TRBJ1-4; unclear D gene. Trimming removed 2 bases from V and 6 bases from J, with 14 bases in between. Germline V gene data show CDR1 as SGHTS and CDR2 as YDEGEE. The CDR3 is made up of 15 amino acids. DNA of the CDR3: TGTGCCAGCAGCTTTCCCGGTACCTGGGATGAAAAACTGTTTTTT. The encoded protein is CASSFPGTWDEKLFF.

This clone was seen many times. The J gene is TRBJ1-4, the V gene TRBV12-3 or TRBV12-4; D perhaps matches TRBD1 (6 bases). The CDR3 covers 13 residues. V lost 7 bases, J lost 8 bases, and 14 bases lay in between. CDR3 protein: CASTTRGSEKLFF. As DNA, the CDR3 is TGTGCCAGCACCACCAGGGGAAGCGAAAAACTGTTTTTT.

This chain's CDR3 is CASHAPGVSSYEQYF. The CDR3 DNA reads as TGTGCCAGCCATGCCCCGGGTGTGAGCTCCTACGAGCAGTACTTC. V gene TRBV28 combines with J gene TRBJ2-7; no clear D. The CDR3 contains 15 residues. The V end lost 8 bases, the J end lost 0 bases, and 17 bases lay between the germline ends. The germline CDR1 and CDR2 sequences are MDHEN and SYDVKM.

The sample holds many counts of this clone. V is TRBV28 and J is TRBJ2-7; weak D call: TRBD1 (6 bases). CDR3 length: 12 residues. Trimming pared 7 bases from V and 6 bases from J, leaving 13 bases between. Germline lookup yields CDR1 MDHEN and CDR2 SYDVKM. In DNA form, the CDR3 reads TGTGCCAGCATGGGGACACCGTCCGAGCAGTACTTC. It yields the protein CASMGTPSEQYF.

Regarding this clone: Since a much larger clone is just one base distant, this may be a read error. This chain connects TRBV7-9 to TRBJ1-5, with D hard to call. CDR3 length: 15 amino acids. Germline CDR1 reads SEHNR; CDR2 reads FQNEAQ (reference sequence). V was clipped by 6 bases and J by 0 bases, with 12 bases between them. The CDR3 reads CASSSGKYSNQPQHF. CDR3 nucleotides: TGTGCCAGCAGTTCTGGAAAGTATAGCAATCAGCCCCAGCATTTT.

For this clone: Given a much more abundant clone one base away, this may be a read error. The chain's CDR3 is CASSLGQAGNTTYF. The DNA of the CDR3 is TGTGCCAGCAGCTTGGGGCAGGCAGGAAACACCACATATTTT. The V gene is TRBV7-9, the J gene TRBJ1-3, with TRBD1 as a possible D gene (5 bases). Germline lookup yields CDR1 SEHNR and CDR2 FQNEAQ (reference sequence). The CDR3 has 14 amino acids.

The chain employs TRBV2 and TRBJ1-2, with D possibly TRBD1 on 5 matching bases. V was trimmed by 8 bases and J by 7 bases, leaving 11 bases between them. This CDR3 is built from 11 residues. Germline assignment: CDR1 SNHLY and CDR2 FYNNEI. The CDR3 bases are TGTGCCAGCCAGGGATCAAGTGGCTACACCTTC. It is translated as CASQGSSGYTF.

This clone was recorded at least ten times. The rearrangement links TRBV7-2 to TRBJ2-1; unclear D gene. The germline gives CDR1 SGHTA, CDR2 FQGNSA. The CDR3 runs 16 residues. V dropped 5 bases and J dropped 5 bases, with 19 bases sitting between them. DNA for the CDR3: TGTGCCAGCAGCCCAAACCCCGGCCCAGGTAACAATGAGCAGTTCTTC. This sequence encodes CASSPNPGPGNNEQFF.

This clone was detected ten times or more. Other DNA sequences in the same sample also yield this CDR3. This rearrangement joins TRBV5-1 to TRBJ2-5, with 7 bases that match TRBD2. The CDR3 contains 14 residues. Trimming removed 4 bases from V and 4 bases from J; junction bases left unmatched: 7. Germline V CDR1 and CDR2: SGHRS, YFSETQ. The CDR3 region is CASSPRGGAETQYF. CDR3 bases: TGCGCCAGCAGCCCACGGGGAGGGGCAGAGACCCAGTACTTC. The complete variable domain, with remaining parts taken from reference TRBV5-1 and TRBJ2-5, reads KAGVTQTPRYLIKTRGQQVTLSCSPISGHRSVSWYQQTPGQGLQFLFEYFSETQRNKGNFPGRFSGRQFSNSRSEMNVSTLELGDSALYLCASSPRGGAETQYFGPGTRLLVL.